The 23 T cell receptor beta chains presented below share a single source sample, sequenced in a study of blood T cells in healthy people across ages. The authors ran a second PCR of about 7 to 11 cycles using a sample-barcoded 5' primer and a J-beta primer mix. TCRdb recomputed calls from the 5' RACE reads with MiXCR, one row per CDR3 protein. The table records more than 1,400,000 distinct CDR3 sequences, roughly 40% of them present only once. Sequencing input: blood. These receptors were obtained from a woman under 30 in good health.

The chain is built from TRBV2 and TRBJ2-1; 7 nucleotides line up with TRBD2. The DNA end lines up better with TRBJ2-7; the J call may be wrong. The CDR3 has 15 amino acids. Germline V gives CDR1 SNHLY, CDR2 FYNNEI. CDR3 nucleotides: TGTGCCGCCGCGGGGGAGCGGAGCTCCTACAATGAGCAGTACTTC. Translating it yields CAAAGERSSYNEQYF.

The CDR3 loop is CSARRNTDTQYF. The CDR3 DNA follows: TGCAGTGCTAGAAGGAACACAGATACGCAGTATTTT. This chain connects TRBV20-1 to TRBJ2-3; D ambiguous. In germline, CDR1 is DFQATT, CDR2 SNEGSKA (reference sequence). The CDR3 contains 12 residues. Between the trimmed V and J ends, which lost 2 bases and 2 bases, there was a span of 5 bases.

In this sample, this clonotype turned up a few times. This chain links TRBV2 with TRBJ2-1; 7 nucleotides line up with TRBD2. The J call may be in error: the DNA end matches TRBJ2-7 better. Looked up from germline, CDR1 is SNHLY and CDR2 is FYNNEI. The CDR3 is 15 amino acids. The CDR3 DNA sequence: TGTGCCAGCGCCATCACTAGCGAATCCTACAATGAGCAGTACTTC. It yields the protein CASAITSESYNEQYF.

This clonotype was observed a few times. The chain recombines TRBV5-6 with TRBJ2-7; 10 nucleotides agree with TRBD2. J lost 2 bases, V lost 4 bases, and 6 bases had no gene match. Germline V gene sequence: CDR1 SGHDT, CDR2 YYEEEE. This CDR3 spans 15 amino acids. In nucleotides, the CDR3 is TGTGCCAGCAGCCGAACTAGCGGGGTTCCCTACGAGCAGTACTTC. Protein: CASSRTSGVPYEQYF. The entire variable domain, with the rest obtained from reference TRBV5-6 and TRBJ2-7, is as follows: DAGVTQSPTHLIKTRGQQVTLRCSPKSGHDTVSWYQQALGQGPQFIFQYYEEEERQRGNFPDRFSGHQFPNYSSELNVNALLLGDSALYLCASSRTSGVPYEQYFGPGTRLTVT.

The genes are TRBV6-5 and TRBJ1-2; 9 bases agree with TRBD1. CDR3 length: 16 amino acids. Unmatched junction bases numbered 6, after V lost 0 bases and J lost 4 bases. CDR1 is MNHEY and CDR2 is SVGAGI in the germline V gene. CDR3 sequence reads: CASSYSRTGVIYGYTF. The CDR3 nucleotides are TGTGCCAGCAGTTACTCTCGGACAGGGGTGATCTATGGCTACACCTTC.

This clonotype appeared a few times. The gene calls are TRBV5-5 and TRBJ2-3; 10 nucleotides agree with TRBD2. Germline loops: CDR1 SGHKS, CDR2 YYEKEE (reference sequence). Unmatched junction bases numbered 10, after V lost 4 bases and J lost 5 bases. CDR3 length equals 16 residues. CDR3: CASSRPLAGALDTQYF. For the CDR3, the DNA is TGTGCCAGCAGCCGCCCCCTAGCGGGAGCGTTAGATACGCAGTATTTT.

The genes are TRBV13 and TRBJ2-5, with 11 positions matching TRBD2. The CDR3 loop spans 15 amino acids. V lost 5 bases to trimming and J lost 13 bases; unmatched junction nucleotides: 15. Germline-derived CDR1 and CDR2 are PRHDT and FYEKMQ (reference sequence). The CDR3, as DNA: TGTGCCAGCAGCACGACTAGCGGGACCTCCTACGAGCGGTACTTC. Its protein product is CASSTTSGTSYERYF.

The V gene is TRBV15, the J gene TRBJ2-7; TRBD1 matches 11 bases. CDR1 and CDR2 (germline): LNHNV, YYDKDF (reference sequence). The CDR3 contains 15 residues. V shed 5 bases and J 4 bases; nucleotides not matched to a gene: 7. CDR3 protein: CATSARDRGGYEQYF. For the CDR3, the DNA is TGTGCCACCAGCGCCCGGGACAGGGGGGGATACGAGCAGTACTTC.

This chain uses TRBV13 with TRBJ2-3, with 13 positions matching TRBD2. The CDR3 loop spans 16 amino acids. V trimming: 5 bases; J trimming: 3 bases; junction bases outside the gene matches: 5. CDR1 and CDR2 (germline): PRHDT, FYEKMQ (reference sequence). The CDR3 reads CASSRTSGGITDTQYF. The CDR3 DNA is TGTGCCAGCAGCCGGACTAGCGGGGGTATTACAGATACGCAGTATTTT. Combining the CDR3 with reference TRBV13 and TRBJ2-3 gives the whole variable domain AAGVIQSPRHLIKEKRETATLKCYPIPRHDTVYWYQQGPGQDPQFLISFYEKMQSDKGSIPDRFSAQQFSDYHSELNMSSLELGDSALYFCASSRTSGGITDTQYFGPGTRLTVL.

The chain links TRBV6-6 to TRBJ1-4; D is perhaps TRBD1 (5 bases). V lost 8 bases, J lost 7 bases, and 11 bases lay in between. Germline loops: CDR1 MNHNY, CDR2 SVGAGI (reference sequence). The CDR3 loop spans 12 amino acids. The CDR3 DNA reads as TGTGCCAGCCGCGGGGGGGTTGAAAAACTGTTTTTT. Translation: CASRGGVEKLFF.

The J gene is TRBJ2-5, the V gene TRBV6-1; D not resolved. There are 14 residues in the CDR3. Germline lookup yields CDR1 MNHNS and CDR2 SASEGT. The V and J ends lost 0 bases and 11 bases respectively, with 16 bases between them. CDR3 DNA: TGTGCCAGCAGTGAAGCCTGGGGAAACAATGAGCAGTACTTC. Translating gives CASSEAWGNNEQYF.

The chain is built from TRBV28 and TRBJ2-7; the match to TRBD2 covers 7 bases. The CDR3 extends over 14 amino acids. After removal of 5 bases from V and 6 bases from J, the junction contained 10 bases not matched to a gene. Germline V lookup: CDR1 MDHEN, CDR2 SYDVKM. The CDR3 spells CASSGWIAGGEQYF. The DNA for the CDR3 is TGTGCCAGCAGTGGGTGGATAGCGGGCGGCGAGCAGTACTTC.

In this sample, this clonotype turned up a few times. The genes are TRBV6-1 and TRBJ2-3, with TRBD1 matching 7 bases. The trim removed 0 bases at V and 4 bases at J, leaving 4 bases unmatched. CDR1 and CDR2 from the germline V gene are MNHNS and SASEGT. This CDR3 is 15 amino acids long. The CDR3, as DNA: TGTGCCAGCAGTGAAGCCCAGACAGGGTCAGATACGCAGTATTTT. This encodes CASSEAQTGSDTQYF.

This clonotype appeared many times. The CDR3 nucleotides are TGTGCCAGCAGTTTAGACATTTACCATGGCTACACCTTC. It specifies CASSLDIYHGYTF. The chain couples TRBV12-3 or TRBV12-4 to TRBJ1-2; D is uncertain. Trimming took off 1 base at V and 6 bases at J, with 9 bases between the two ends. The CDR3 contains 13 residues.

CDR3 protein: CASSPRGQAYEQYF. In nucleotides, the CDR3 is TGTGCCAGCAGCCCAAGGGGGCAGGCCTACGAGCAGTACTTC. The chain couples TRBV7-9 to TRBJ2-7; TRBD1 aligns across 7 bases. The CDR3 has 14 amino acids. The trim removed 5 bases at V and 2 bases at J, leaving 6 bases unmatched. Germline CDR1 reads SEHNR; CDR2 reads FQNEAQ (reference sequence).

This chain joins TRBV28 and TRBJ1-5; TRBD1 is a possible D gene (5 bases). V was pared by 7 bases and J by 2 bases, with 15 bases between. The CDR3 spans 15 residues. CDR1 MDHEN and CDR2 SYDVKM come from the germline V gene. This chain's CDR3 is CASKLSGGGNQPQHF. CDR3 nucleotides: TGTGCCAGCAAACTCTCTGGGGGTGGCAATCAGCCCCAGCATTTT.

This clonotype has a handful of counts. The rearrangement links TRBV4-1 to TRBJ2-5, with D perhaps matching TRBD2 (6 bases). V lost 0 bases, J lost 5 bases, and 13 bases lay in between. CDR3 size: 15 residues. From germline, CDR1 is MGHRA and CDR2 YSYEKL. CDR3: CASSQDWGTGETQYF. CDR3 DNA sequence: TGCGCCAGCAGCCAAGACTGGGGGACTGGTGAGACCCAGTACTTC.

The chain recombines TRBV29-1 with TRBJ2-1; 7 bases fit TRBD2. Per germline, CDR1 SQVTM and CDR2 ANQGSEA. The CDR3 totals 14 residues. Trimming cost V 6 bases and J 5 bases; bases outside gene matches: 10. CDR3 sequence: CSVALRTSDNEQFF. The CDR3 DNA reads TGCAGCGTCGCACTGAGGACTAGTGACAATGAGCAGTTCTTC.

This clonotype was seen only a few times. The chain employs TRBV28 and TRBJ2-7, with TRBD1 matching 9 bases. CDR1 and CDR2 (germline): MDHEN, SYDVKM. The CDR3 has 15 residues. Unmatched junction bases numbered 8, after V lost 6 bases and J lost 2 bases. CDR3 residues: CASRDRTGATYEQYF. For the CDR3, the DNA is TGTGCCAGCAGAGACCGGACAGGGGCAACCTACGAGCAGTACTTC.

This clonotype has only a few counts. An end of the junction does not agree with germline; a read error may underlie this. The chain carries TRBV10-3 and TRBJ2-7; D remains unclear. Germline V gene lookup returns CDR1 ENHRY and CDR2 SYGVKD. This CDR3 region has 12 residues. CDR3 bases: TGCGCCATCAGTGAGTCGATGTACGAGCAGTACTTC. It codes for CAISESMYEQYF.

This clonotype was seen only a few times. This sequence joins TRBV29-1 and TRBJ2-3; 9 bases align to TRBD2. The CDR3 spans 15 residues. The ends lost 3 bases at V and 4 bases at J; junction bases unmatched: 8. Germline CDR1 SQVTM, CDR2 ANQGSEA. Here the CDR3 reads CSVEFAGGKSDTQYF. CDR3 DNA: TGCAGCGTTGAGTTCGCGGGGGGGAAGTCAGATACGCAGTATTTT.

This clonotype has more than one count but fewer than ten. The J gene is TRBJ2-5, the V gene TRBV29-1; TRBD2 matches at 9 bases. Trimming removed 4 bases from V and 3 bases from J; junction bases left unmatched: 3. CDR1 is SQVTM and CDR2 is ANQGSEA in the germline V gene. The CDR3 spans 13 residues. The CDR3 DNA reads TGCAGCGTTGTGGCTAGCGGGAAAGAGACCCAGTACTTC. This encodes CSVVASGKETQYF.

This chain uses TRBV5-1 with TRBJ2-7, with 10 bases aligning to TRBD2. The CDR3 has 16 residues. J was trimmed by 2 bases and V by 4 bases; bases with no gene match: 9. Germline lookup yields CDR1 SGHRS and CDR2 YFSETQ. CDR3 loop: CASSPQSGRATYEQYF. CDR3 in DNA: TGCGCCAGCAGCCCACAGAGCGGGAGGGCCACCTACGAGCAGTACTTC.